This T cell receptor (beta chain) was found in a study of blood T cell repertoires in COVID-19. Study-level background: T cells, B-cell-depleted T cells, or PBMCs supplied cDNA or gDNA.

The CDR3 consists of 18 residues. The germline gives CDR1 GTSNPN, CDR2 SVGIG (reference sequence). V lost 2 bases to trimming and J lost 0 bases; unmatched junction nucleotides: 6. Sequencing was performed with immunoSEQ multiplex PCR; in TCRdb, only in-frame clones are kept and a portion is missing. There are roughly 400,000 clones in the sample; around 91% occur only once, and around 0.6% lies in the top ten. The J gene is TRBJ2-3, the V gene TRBV30, with TRBD2 matching 15 bases. This TCR came from a man between 18 and 35 years old who had recovered from COVID-19. Sequencing was carried out using PBMCs or T cells enriched from blood (not recorded which). In DNA, the CDR3 is TGTGCCTGGAGTCCCGGACTAGCGGGAGGGGGAAGCACAGATACGCAGTATTTT. Encoded protein: CAWSPGLAGGGSTDTQYF.